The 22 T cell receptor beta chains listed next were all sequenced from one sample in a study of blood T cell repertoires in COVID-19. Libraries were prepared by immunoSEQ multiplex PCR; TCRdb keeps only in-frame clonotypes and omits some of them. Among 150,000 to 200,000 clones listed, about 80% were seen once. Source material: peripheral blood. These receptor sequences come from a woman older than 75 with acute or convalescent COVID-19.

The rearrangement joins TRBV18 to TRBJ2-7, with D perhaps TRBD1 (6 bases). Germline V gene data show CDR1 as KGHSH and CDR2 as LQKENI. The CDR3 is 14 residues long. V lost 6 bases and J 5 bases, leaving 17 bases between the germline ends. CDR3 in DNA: TGTGCCAGCTCCCCCACAGGGTTCAACAACGAGCAGTACTTC. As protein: CASSPTGFNNEQYF.

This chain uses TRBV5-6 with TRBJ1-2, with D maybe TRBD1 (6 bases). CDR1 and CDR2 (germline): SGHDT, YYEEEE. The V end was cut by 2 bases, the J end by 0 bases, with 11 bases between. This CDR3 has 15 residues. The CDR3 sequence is CASSFQGYANYGYTF. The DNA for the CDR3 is TGTGCCAGCAGCTTTCAGGGGTACGCTAACTATGGCTACACCTTC.

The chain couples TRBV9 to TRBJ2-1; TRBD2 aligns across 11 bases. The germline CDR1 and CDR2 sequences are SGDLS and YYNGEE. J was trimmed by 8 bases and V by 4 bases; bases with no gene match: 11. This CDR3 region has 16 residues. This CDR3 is CASSLRTSGSRDEQFF. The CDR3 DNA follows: TGTGCCAGCAGCCTCCGCACTAGCGGGAGTCGTGATGAGCAGTTCTTC.

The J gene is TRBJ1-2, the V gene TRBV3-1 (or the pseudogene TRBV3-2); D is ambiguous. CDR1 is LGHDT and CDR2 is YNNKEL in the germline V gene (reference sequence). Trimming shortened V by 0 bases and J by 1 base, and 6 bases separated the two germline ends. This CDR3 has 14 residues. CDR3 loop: CASSQEAGNYGYTF. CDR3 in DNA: TGTGCCAGCAGCCAAGAGGCAGGTAACTATGGCTACACCTTC.

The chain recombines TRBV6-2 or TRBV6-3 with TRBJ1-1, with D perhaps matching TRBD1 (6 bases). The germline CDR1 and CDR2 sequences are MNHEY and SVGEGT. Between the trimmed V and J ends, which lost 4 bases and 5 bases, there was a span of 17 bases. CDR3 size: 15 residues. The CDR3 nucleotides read TGTGCCAGCAGTTTGACAGGAGCCCTCCCAACTGAAGCTTTCTTT. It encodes CASSLTGALPTEAFF.

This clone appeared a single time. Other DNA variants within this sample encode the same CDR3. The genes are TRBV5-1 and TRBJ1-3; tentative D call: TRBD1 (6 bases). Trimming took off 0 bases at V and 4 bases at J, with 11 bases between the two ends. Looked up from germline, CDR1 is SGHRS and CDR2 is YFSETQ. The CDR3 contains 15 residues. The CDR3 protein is CASSLEQGSGNTIYF. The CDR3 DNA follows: TGCGCCAGCAGCTTGGAGCAGGGGTCCGGAAACACCATATATTTT.

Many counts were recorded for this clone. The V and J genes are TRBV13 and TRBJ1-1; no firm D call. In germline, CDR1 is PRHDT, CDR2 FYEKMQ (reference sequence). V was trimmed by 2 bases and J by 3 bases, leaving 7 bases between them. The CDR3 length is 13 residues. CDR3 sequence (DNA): TGTGCCAGCAGCTTAAAAGGAGACACTGAAGCTTTCTTT. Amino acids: CASSLKGDTEAFF.

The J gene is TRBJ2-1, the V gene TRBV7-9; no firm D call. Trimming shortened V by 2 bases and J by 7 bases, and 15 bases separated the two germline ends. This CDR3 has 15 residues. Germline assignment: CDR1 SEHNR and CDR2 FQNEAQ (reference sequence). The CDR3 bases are TGTGCCAGCAGCTTATGGAGAAGGTCGGTGAATGAGCAGTTCTTC. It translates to CASSLWRRSVNEQFF.

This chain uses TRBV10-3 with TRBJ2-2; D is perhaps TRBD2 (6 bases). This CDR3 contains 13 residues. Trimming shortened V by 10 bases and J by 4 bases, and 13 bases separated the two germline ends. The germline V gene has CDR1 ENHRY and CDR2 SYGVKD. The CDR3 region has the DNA TGTGCCACGGGGACTGAGGGCACCGGGGAGCTGTTTTTT. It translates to CATGTEGTGELFF.

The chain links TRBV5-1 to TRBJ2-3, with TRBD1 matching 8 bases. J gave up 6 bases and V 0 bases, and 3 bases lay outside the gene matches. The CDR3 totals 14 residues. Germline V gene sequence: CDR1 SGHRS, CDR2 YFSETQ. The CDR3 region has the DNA TGCGCCAGCAGCTTGGCAGGGGGCCGGGATACGCAGTATTTT. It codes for CASSLAGGRDTQYF.

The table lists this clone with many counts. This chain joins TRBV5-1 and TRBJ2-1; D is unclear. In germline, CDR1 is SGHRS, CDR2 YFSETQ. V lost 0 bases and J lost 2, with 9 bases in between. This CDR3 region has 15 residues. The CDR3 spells CASSLDGGTYNEQFF. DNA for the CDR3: TGCGCCAGCAGCTTGGACGGCGGAACCTACAATGAGCAGTTCTTC. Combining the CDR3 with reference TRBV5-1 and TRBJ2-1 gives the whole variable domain KAGVTQTPRYLIKTRGQQVTLSCSPISGHRSVSWYQQTPGQGLQFLFEYFSETQRNKGNFPGRFSGRQFSNSRSEMNVSTLELGDSALYLCASSLDGGTYNEQFFGPGTRLTVL.

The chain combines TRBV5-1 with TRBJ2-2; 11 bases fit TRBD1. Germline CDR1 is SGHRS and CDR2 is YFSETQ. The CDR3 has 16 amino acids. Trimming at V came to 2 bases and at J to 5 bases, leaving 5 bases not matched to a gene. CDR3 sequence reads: CASSFAGQGGTGELFF. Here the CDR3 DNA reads TGCGCCAGCAGCTTCGCGGGACAGGGGGGAACCGGGGAGCTGTTTTTT.

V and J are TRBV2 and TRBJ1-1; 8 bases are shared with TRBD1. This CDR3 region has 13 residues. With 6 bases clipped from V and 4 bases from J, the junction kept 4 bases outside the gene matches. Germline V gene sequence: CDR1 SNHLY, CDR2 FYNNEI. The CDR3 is CASSWTGTTEAFF. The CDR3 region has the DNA TGTGCCAGCAGCTGGACAGGGACCACTGAAGCTTTCTTT.

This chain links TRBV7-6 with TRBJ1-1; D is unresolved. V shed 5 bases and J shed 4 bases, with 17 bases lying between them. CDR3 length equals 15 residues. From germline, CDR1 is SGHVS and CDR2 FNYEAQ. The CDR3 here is CASSPGPGRVTEAFF. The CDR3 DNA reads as TGTGCCAGCAGCCCGGGCCCCGGGAGGGTCACTGAAGCTTTCTTT.

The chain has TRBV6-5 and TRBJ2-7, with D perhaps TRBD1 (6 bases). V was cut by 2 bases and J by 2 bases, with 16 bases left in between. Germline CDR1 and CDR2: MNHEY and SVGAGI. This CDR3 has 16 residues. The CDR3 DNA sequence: TGTGCCAGCAGTTACGCATCGACAGGCACCCCCTACGAGCAGTACTTC. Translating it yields CASSYASTGTPYEQYF.

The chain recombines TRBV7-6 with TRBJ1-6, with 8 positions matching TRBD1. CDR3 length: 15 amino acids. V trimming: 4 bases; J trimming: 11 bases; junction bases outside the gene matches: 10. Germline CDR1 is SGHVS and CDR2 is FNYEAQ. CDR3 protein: CASSSFDRGTTPLHF. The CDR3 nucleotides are TGTGCCAGCAGCTCATTCGACAGGGGAACGACACCCCTCCACTTT.

DNA of the CDR3: TGTGCCAGCAGCCGTGGGACAGGGGGTCTATACGAGCAGTACTTC. Its protein product is CASSRGTGGLYEQYF. The chain employs TRBV3-1 (or the pseudogene TRBV3-2) and TRBJ2-7, with 11 bases matching TRBD1. Per germline, CDR1 LGHDT and CDR2 YNNKEL (reference sequence). This CDR3 is built from 15 residues. V lost 4 bases, J lost 4 bases, and 6 bases stayed unmatched.

This chain's CDR3 is CATSNSGSLEQFF. The DNA for the CDR3 is TGTGCCACATCCAATAGCGGGAGCCTTGAGCAGTTCTTC. The chain links TRBV19 to TRBJ2-1; 9 bases match TRBD2. This CDR3 region has 13 residues. The V and J ends lost 10 bases and 9 bases, in that order; junction bases with no gene match: 10. The germline V gene has CDR1 LNHDA and CDR2 SQIVND (reference sequence).

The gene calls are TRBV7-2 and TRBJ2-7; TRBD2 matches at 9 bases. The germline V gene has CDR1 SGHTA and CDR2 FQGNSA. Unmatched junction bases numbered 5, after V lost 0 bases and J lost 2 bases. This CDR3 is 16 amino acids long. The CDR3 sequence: CASSLATSGRPYEQYF. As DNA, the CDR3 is TGTGCCAGCAGCTTAGCCACTAGCGGGCGCCCCTACGAGCAGTACTTC.

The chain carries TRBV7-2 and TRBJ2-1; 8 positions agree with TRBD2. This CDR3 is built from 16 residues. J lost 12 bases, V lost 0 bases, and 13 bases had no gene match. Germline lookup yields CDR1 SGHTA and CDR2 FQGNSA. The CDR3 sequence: CASSLAVAGGLVGQFF. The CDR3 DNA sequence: TGTGCCAGCAGCTTAGCAGTCGCGGGAGGACTCGTGGGGCAGTTCTTC.

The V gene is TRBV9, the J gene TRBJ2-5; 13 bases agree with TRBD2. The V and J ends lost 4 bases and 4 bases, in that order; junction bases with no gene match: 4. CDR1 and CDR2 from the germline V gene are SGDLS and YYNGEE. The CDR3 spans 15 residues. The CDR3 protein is CASSPGLAGTETQYF. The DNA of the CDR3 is TGTGCCAGCAGCCCGGGACTAGCGGGAACAGAGACCCAGTACTTC.

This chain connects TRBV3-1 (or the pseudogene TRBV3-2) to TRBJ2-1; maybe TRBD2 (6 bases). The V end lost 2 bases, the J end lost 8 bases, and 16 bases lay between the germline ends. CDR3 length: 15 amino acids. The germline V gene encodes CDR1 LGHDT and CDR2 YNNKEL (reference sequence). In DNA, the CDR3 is TGTGCCAGCAGCCAAATAGCGGAGCCCCTCGATGAGCAGTTCTTC. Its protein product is CASSQIAEPLDEQFF.